This TCR beta chain was sequenced in a study of CD8 T cell repertoires and HIV-1 epitope variants. Study details: T cells were stimulated with Twenty-five Gag and Nef peptides separately. IL-2, IL-7 and IL-15 were added on days 3 and 7 of approximately 9-day cultures.

Profiling relied on immunoSEQ multiplex PCR, and the TCRdb table lists in-frame clones only, not all of them. The sample consists of around 1,200 clones, over 65% of them appearing once. For this clone: Antigen specificity is unknown.

Trimming took off 3 bases at V and 5 bases at J, with 17 bases between the two ends. CDR1 and CDR2 (germline): LGHNA, YSLEER. The CDR3 consists of 15 residues. This sequence joins TRBV4-3 and TRBJ2-7, with D perhaps given as TRBD1 or TRBD2 (6 bases each). The specimen was cultured CD8+ T cells derived from PBMCs. The TCR sequence derives from a male donor with HIV. The CDR3 region is CASSHAQGGLHEQYF. The CDR3 DNA reads TGCGCCAGCAGCCACGCACAGGGAGGCCTTCACGAGCAGTACTTC.